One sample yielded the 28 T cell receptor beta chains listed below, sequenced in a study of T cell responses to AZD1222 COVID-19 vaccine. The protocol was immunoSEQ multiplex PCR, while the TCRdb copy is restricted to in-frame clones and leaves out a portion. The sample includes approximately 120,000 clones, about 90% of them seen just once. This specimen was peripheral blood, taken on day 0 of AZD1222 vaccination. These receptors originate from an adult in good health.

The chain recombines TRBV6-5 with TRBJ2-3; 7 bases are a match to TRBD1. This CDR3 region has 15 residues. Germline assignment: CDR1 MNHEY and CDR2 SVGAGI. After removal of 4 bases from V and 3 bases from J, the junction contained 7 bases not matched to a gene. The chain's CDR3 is CASSSTGWGTDTQYF. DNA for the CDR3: TGTGCCAGCAGTTCGACAGGGTGGGGGACAGATACGCAGTATTTT.

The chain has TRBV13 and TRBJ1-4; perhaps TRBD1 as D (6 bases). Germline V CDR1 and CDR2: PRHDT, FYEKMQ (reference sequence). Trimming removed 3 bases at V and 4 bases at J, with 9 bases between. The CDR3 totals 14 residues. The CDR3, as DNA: TGTGCCAGCAGCTTTCGACAGGTTAATGAAAAACTGTTTTTT. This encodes CASSFRQVNEKLFF.

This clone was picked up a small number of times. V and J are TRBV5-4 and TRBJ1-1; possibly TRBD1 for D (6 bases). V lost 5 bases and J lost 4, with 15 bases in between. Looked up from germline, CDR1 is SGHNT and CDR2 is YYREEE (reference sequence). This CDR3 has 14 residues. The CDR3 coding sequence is TGTGCCAGCAGATCCGGGGGCTCTGGCACTGAAGCTTTCTTT. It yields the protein CASRSGGSGTEAFF.

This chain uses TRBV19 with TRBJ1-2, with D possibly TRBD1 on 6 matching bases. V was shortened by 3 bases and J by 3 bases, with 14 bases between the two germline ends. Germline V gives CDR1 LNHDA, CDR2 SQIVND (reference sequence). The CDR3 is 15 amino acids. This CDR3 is CASSIIQGNYYGYTF. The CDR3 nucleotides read TGTGCCAGTAGTATCATACAGGGAAACTACTATGGCTACACCTTC.

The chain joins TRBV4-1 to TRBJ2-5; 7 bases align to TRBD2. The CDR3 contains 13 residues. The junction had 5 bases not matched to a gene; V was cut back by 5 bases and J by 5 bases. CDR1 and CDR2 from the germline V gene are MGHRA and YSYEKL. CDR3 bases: TGCGCCAGCAGCTCTCGGGGGGAGGAGACCCAGTACTTC. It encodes CASSSRGEETQYF.

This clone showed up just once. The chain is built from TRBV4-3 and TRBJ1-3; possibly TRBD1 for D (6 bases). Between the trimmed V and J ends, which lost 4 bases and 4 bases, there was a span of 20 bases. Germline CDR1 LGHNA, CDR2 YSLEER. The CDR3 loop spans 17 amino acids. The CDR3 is CASSPSLPDSRGNTIYF. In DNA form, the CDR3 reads TGCGCCAGCAGCCCGTCACTCCCGGACAGCCGAGGAAACACCATATATTTT.

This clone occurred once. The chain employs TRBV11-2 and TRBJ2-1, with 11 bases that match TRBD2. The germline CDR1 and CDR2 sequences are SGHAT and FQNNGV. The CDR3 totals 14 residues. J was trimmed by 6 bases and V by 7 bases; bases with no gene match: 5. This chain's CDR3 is CASTGTSGLNEQFF. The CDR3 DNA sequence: TGTGCCAGCACCGGGACTAGCGGACTCAATGAGCAGTTCTTC.

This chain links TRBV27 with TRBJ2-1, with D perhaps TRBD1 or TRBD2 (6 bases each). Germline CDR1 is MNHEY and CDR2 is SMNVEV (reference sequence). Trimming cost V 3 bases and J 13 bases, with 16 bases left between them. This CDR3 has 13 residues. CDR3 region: CASSFQTGRGQFF. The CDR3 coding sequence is TGTGCCAGCAGTTTCCAAACAGGGCGGGGTCAGTTCTTC.

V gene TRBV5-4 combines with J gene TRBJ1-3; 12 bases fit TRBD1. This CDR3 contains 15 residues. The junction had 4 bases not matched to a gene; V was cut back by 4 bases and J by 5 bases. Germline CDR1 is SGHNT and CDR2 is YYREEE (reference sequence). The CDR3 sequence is CASSPGQGARNTIYF. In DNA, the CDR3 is TGTGCCAGCAGCCCGGGACAGGGGGCGCGAAACACCATATATTTT.

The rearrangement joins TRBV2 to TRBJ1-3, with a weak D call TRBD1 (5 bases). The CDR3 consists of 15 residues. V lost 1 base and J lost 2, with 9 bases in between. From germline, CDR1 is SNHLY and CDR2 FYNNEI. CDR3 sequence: CASSEDRSPGNTIYF. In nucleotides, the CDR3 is TGTGCCAGCAGTGAAGACAGGTCCCCTGGAAACACCATATATTTT.

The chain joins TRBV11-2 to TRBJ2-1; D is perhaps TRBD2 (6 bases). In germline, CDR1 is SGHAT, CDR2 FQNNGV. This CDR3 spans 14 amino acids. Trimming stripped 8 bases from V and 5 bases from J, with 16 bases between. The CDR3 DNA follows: TGTGCCAGCGGGGAACGGGAGTGGAACAATGAGCAGTTCTTC. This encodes CASGEREWNNEQFF.

The CDR3 region is CASSVPGIPAGGYTF. In DNA, the CDR3 is TGTGCCAGCAGTGTCCCGGGGATCCCAGCTGGCGGCTACACCTTC. The rearrangement links TRBV9 to TRBJ1-2, with no clear D. In germline, CDR1 is SGDLS, CDR2 YYNGEE. V lost 5 bases and J lost 8, with 22 bases in between. CDR3 length equals 15 residues.

CDR3 in amino acids: CASSRLAGVVGGEQYF. DNA of the CDR3: TGTGCCAGCAGTAGACTAGCGGGAGTGGTTGGGGGCGAGCAGTACTTC. The chain has TRBV2 and TRBJ2-7; TRBD2 aligns across 12 bases. This CDR3 comprises 16 residues. The germline CDR1 and CDR2 sequences are SNHLY and FYNNEI. Trimming removed 5 bases from V and 6 bases from J; junction bases left unmatched: 11.

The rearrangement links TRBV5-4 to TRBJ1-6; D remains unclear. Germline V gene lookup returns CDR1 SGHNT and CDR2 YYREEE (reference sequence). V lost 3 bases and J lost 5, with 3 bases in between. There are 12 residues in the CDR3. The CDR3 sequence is CASSYDNSPLHF. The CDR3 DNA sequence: TGTGCCAGCAGCTATGATAATTCACCCCTCCACTTT.

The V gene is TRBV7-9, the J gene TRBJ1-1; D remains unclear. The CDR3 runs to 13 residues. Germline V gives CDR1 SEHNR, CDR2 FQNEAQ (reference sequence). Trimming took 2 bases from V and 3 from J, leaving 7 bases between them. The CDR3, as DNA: TGTGCCAGCAGCTTACGAGGCGACACTGAAGCTTTCTTT. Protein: CASSLRGDTEAFF. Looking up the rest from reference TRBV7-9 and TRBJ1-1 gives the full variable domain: DTGVSQNPRHKITKRGQNVTFRCDPISEHNRLYWYRQTLGQGPEFLTYFQNEAQLEKSRLLSDRFSAERPKGSFSTLEIQRTEQGDSAMYLCASSLRGDTEAFFGQGTRLTVV.

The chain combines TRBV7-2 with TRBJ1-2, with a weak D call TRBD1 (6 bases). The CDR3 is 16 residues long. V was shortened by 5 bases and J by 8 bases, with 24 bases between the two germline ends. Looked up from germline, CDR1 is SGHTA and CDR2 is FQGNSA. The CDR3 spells CASSRDWDVGGRGYTF. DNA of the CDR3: TGTGCCAGCAGCCGCGATTGGGATGTAGGGGGAAGGGGCTACACCTTC.

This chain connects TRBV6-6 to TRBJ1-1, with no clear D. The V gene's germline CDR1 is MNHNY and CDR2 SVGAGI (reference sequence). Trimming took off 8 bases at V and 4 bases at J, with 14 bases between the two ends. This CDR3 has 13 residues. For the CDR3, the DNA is TGTGCCAGCCCGCTCGACCCGGGCACTGAAGCTTTCTTT. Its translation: CASPLDPGTEAFF.

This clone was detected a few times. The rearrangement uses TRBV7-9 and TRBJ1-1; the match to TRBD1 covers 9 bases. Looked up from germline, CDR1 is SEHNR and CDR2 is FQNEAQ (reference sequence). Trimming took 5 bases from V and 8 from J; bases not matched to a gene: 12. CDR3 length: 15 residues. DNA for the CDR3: TGTGCCAGCAGCCATAGGGTGGGGGGACAGGGAGAAGCTTTCTTT. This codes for CASSHRVGGQGEAFF.

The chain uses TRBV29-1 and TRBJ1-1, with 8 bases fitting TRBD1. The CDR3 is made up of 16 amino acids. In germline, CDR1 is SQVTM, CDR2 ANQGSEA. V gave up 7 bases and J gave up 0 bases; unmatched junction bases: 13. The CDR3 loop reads CSAEGRGRSLNTEAFF. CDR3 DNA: TGCAGCGCCGAGGGCAGGGGGCGAAGTCTGAACACTGAAGCTTTCTTT.

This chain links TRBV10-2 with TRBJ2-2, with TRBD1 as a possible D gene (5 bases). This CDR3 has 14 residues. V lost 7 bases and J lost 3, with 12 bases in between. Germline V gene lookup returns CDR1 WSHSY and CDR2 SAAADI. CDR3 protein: CASTQGRDTGELFF. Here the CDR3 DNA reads TGCGCCAGCACGCAGGGAAGGGACACCGGGGAGCTGTTTTTT.

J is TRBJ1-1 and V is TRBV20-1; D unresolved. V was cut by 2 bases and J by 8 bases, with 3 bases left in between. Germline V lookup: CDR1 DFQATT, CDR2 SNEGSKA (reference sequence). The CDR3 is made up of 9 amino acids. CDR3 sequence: CSARKEAFF. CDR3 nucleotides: TGCAGTGCTAGAAAGGAAGCTTTCTTT.

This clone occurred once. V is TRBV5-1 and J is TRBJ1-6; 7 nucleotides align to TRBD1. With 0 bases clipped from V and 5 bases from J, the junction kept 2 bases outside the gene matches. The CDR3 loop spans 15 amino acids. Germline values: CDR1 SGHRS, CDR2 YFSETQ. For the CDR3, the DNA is TGCGCCAGCAGCTTGGAGGGACAGCATAATTCACCCCTCCACTTT. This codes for CASSLEGQHNSPLHF.

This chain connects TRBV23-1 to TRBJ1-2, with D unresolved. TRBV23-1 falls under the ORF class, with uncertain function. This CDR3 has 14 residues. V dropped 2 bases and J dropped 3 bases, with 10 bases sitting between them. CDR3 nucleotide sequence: TGCGCCAGCAGTCAACCAGGACCACACTATGGCTACACCTTC. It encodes CASSQPGPHYGYTF.

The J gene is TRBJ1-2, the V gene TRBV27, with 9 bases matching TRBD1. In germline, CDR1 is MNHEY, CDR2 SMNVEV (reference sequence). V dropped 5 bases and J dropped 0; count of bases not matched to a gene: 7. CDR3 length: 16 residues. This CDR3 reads CASSPLGQGTNYGYTF. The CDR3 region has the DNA TGTGCCAGCAGTCCCCTCGGACAGGGGACTAACTATGGCTACACCTTC.

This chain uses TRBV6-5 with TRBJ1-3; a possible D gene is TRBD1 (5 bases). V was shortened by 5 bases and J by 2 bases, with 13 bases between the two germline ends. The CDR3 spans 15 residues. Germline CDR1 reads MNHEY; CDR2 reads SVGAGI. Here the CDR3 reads CASSPLDSTGNTIYF. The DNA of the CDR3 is TGTGCCAGCAGTCCGCTAGACAGTACTGGAAACACCATATATTTT.

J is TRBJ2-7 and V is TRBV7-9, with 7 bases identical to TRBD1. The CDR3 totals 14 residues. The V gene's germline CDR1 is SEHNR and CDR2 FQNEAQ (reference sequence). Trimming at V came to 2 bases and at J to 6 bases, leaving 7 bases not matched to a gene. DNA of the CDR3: TGTGCCAGCAGCTTAAGTACAGGGGTCGGCGAGCAGTACTTC. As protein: CASSLSTGVGEQYF.

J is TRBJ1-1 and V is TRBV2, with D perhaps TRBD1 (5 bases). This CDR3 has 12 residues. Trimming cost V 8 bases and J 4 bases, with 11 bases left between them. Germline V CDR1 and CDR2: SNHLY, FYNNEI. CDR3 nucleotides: TGTGCCAGCGGGGGATGGGGCACTGAAGCTTTCTTT. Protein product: CASGGWGTEAFF.

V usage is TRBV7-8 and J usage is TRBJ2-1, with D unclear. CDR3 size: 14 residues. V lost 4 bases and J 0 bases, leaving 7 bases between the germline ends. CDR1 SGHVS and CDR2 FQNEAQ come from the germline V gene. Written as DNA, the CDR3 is TGTGCCAGCAGCTCCATGACCTCCTACAATGAGCAGTTCTTC. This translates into CASSSMTSYNEQFF.